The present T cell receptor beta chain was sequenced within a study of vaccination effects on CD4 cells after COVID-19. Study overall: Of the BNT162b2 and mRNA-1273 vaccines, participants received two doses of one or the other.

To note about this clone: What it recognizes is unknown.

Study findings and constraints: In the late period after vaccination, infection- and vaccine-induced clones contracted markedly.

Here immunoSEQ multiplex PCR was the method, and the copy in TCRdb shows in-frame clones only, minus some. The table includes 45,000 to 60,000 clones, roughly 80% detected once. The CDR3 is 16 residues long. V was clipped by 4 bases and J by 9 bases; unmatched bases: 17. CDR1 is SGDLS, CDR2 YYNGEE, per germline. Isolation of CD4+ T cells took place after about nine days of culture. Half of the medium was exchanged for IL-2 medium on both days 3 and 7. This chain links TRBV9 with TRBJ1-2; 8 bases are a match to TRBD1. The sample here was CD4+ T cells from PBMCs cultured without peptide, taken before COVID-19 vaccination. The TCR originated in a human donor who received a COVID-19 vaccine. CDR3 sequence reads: CASSPPGGQDLSSYTF. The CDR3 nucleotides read TGTGCCAGCAGCCCCCCCGGGGGACAGGACCTCTCCAGCTACACCTTC.